The 27 T cell receptor beta chains below come from one sample, sequenced in a study of CD8 T cells in ankylosing spondylitis. For these receptors, no antigen is known. MiXCR, applied by TCRdb to the 5' RACE reads, yields one record per CDR3 protein. The sample has a few hundred thousand distinct CDR3 sequences, approximately 20% seen once; the top ten hold roughly a sixth. Study findings and constraints: About 8 highly homologous variants made up a TCR beta motif, and this motif appeared characteristic of ankylosing spondylitis blood.

Specimen: blood, either unsorted or a sorted T cell fraction (not recorded which). The receptors originated from a male donor with ankylosing spondylitis.

CDR3 in amino acids: CSARAPGLGGPGANVLTF. Here the CDR3 DNA reads TGCAGTGCTAGAGCCCCGGGACTAGGGGGACCTGGGGCCAACGTCCTGACTTTC. This chain links TRBV20-1 with TRBJ2-6; TRBD2 agrees at 8 bases. Germline CDR1 and CDR2: DFQATT and SNEGSKA (reference sequence). This CDR3 comprises 18 residues. The ends lost 1 base at V and 2 bases at J; junction bases unmatched: 10.

The J gene is TRBJ2-7, the V gene TRBV20-1, with D unclear. V dropped 0 bases and J dropped 7 bases, with 19 bases sitting between them. CDR3 length: 15 amino acids. Looked up from germline, CDR1 is DFQATT and CDR2 is SNEGSKA (reference sequence). CDR3 region: CSARDPAGKISEQYF. The CDR3 coding sequence is TGCAGTGCTAGAGATCCCGCTGGAAAGATCTCGGAGCAGTACTTC.

CDR3 nucleotide sequence: TGTGCCATCAGAGGACAGGGGTTCAACGAGCAGTACTTC. Translation: CAIRGQGFNEQYF. The chain is built from TRBV10-3 and TRBJ2-7; TRBD1 matches at 9 bases. The CDR3 has 13 amino acids. Looked up from germline, CDR1 is ENHRY and CDR2 is SYGVKD. With V trimmed by 6 bases and J by 5 bases, 5 bases remained unmatched.

V and J are TRBV12-3 or TRBV12-4 and TRBJ2-1; the match to TRBD2 covers 7 bases. CDR3 length equals 16 residues. Unmatched junction bases numbered 8, after V lost 1 base and J lost 5 bases. This CDR3 reads CASSLGAGVMNNEQFF. CDR3 coding DNA: TGTGCCAGCAGTTTAGGGGCGGGGGTTATGAACAATGAGCAGTTCTTC.

This clonotype appeared a few times. V gene TRBV15 combines with J gene TRBJ2-2, with 10 bases that match TRBD2. The trim removed 0 bases at V and 5 bases at J, leaving 3 bases unmatched. The germline V gene has CDR1 LNHNV and CDR2 YYDKDF (reference sequence). The CDR3 consists of 16 residues. The CDR3 loop reads CATSREPSGRTGELFF. The DNA of the CDR3 is TGTGCCACCAGCAGAGAACCTAGCGGGAGAACCGGGGAGCTGTTTTTT. The full variable domain, rest sourced from reference TRBV15 and TRBJ2-2, is DAMVIQNPRYQVTQFGKPVTLSCSQTLNHNVMYWYQQKSSQAPKLLFHYYDKDFNNEADTPDNFQSRRPNTSFCFLDIRSPGLGDTAMYLCATSREPSGRTGELFFGEGSRLTVL.

This clonotype has only a few counts. This sequence joins TRBV4-2 and TRBJ1-2, with D possibly being TRBD1 (5 bases). Germline CDR1 is LGHNA and CDR2 is YNFKEQ. Trimming left V 0 bases short and J 7 bases short, with 15 bases between. There are 15 residues in the CDR3. The CDR3 region has the DNA TGTGCCAGCAGCCAAGATCCGACAGCCCCTCCTGGCTACACCTTC. Protein: CASSQDPTAPPGYTF.

J is TRBJ2-7 and V is TRBV6-1; 9 positions match TRBD1. Germline CDR1 and CDR2: MNHNS and SASEGT. The CDR3 extends over 14 amino acids. The trim removed 6 bases at V and 3 bases at J, leaving 6 bases unmatched. The CDR3 DNA is TGTGCCAGCAGAACAAGGGACAGGGACTACGAGCAGTACTTC. Translating it yields CASRTRDRDYEQYF.

The rearrangement uses TRBV18 and TRBJ1-1; D unresolved. Trimming shortened V by 3 bases and J by 1 base, and 9 bases separated the two germline ends. The germline V gene has CDR1 KGHSH and CDR2 LQKENI. CDR3 length: 14 residues. The CDR3 protein is CASSPRTRNTEAFF. DNA for the CDR3: TGTGCCAGCTCACCTCGAACCAGGAACACTGAAGCTTTCTTT.

This clonotype appeared a single time. V usage is TRBV12-3 or TRBV12-4 and J usage is TRBJ2-1; D may be TRBD1 (5 bases). The germline V and J ends were trimmed by 1 base and 7 bases, with 8 bases remaining between them. CDR3 size: 13 residues. The CDR3 DNA reads TGTGCCAGCAGTTTAGACAGGCAAAATGAGCAGTTCTTC. Encoded protein: CASSLDRQNEQFF.

The gene calls are TRBV6-6 and TRBJ2-7, with 9 bases aligning to TRBD2. Germline CDR1 is MNHNY and CDR2 is SVGAGI (reference sequence). V lost 5 bases to trimming and J lost 6 bases; unmatched junction nucleotides: 5. The CDR3 is 13 residues long. The CDR3 DNA reads as TGTGCCAGCAGTCGAGGACTAGCGAGCGAGCAGTACTTC. This encodes CASSRGLASEQYF.

This clonotype was recorded a few times. At one end the junction does not follow the germline gene, possibly because of a read error. The V gene is TRBV7-7, the J gene TRBJ2-5; D is perhaps TRBD2 (5 bases). The germline V gene has CDR1 SSHAT and CDR2 FNYEAQ (reference sequence). CDR3 length: 14 residues. The CDR3 reads CASSLDPGQETQYF. The CDR3 DNA is TGTGCTAGCAGCTTAGATCCGGGACAAGAGACCCAGTACTTC.

This clonotype was seen many times. The V call is TRBV6-1, the J call TRBJ2-7; 10 positions agree with TRBD2. Germline V lookup: CDR1 MNHNS, CDR2 SASEGT. This CDR3 comprises 14 residues. The V and J ends lost 6 bases and 4 bases, in that order; junction bases with no gene match: 6. The CDR3 is CASRSGLAAYEQYF. In DNA form, the CDR3 reads TGTGCCAGCAGGAGCGGACTAGCGGCTTACGAGCAGTACTTC.

V and J are TRBV29-1 and TRBJ2-1; no clear D gene. The V end was cut by 3 bases, the J end by 0 bases, with 6 bases between. Per germline, CDR1 SQVTM and CDR2 ANQGSEA. The CDR3 length is 13 residues. CDR3 DNA: TGCAGCGTTGAGGCGTTCTCCTACAATGAGCAGTTCTTC. Its protein is CSVEAFSYNEQFF.

This clonotype has only a few counts. The chain carries TRBV12-3 or TRBV12-4 and TRBJ2-2; D possibly matches TRBD1 or TRBD2 (5 bases each). Trimming removed 6 bases from V and 1 base from J, with 12 bases in between. The length of the CDR3 is 15 residues. CDR3 nucleotides: TGTGCCAGCAGGCCGGGACGGCAGAACACCGGGGAGCTGTTTTTT. Protein sequence: CASRPGRQNTGELFF.

This clonotype has a count of ten or more. The chain carries TRBV12-3 or TRBV12-4 and TRBJ2-7; 7 nucleotides line up with TRBD1. With V trimmed by 2 bases and J by 3 bases, 7 bases remained unmatched. This CDR3 contains 15 residues. For the CDR3, the DNA is TGTGCCAGCAGTTTAAATAACAGGGGAGTCTACGAGCAGTACTTC. This sequence encodes CASSLNNRGVYEQYF.

This clonotype was seen many times. This sequence joins TRBV29-1 and TRBJ2-1, with a possible D match to TRBD2 (5 bases). The germline V gene encodes CDR1 SQVTM and CDR2 ANQGSEA. The CDR3 contains 15 residues. V was cut by 4 bases and J by 4 bases, with 17 bases left in between. DNA for the CDR3: TGCAGCGTTGGCCGCTACGGGGTCAAGTACAATGAGCAGTTCTTC. Its protein is CSVGRYGVKYNEQFF.

Here the CDR3 DNA reads TGTGCCAGCAGGATTTTCAGGGGTTATAATTCACCCCTCCACTTT. It codes for CASRIFRGYNSPLHF. The chain is built from TRBV28 and TRBJ1-6; TRBD1 is a possible D gene (6 bases). The length of the CDR3 is 15 residues. V was cut by 6 bases and J by 4 bases, with 13 bases left in between. Germline lookup yields CDR1 MDHEN and CDR2 SYDVKM.

The chain combines TRBV18 with TRBJ2-5; 9 bases agree with TRBD2. Trimming took 3 bases from V and 2 from J; bases not matched to a gene: 7. The CDR3 covers 16 residues. The V gene's germline CDR1 is KGHSH and CDR2 LQKENI. The CDR3 sequence is CASSPGPSGTQETQYF. The CDR3 DNA reads TGTGCCAGCTCACCGGGGCCTAGCGGGACACAAGAGACCCAGTACTTC. Full variable domain (missing parts from reference TRBV18 and TRBJ2-5): NAGVMQNPRHLVRRRGQEARLRCSPMKGHSHVYWYRQLPEEGLKFMVYLQKENIIDESGMPKERFSAEFPKEGPSILRIQQVVRGDSAAYFCASSPGPSGTQETQYFGPGTRLLVL.

This clonotype has a handful of counts. The chain couples TRBV5-1 to TRBJ2-1; 11 nucleotides line up with TRBD1. Losses at the gene ends were 4 bases for V and 9 bases for J; bases not matched to a gene: 6. This CDR3 spans 14 amino acids. Germline CDR1 is SGHRS and CDR2 is YFSETQ. CDR3 sequence: CASSRDRGLGEQFF. The DNA of the CDR3 is TGCGCCAGCAGCCGGGACAGGGGGTTAGGTGAGCAGTTCTTC.

The chain has TRBV27 and TRBJ2-5, with 8 bases matching TRBD1. The CDR3 spans 15 residues. Germline CDR1 reads MNHEY; CDR2 reads SMNVEV (reference sequence). V lost 0 bases and J lost 4; bases outside the gene matches: 4. This CDR3 reads CASSLSQGVRETQYF. The CDR3 bases are TGTGCCAGCAGTTTATCACAGGGGGTTCGAGAGACCCAGTACTTC.

This clonotype was seen more than once but under ten times. The rearrangement joins TRBV7-8 to TRBJ1-5; no clear D. Looked up from germline, CDR1 is SGHVS and CDR2 is FQNEAQ. V lost 1 base, J lost 0 bases, and 16 bases lay in between. This CDR3 region has 18 residues. The CDR3 sequence is CASSLGRLEPYSNQPQHF. CDR3 bases: TGTGCCAGCAGCTTAGGCAGGTTGGAACCTTATAGCAATCAGCCCCAGCATTTT.

The rearrangement joins TRBV5-1 to TRBJ1-3, with 7 bases identical to TRBD1. The J segment lost 1 base and the V segment lost 4 bases, leaving 5 bases of the junction unmatched. The germline V gene encodes CDR1 SGHRS and CDR2 YFSETQ. This CDR3 contains 15 residues. CDR3 coding DNA: TGCGCCAGCAGCCCACTGACAGGGTCTGGAAACACCATATATTTT. Encoded protein: CASSPLTGSGNTIYF.

V and J are TRBV24-1 and TRBJ1-5; D gene unclear. V lost 4 bases and J 1 base, leaving 13 bases between the germline ends. Germline V gene data show CDR1 as KGHDR and CDR2 as SFDVKD. CDR3 length: 16 amino acids. The CDR3 DNA reads TGTGCCACCAGTGACCCTCGAGTGGGAAGCAATCAGCCCCAGCATTTT. It encodes CATSDPRVGSNQPQHF.

In its sample, this clonotype was seen many times. J is TRBJ1-3 and V is TRBV12-3 or TRBV12-4; D gene unclear. CDR3 length equals 12 residues. Trimming removed 6 bases at V and 8 bases at J, with 11 bases between. The CDR3 is CASRTTRDTIYF. The CDR3, as DNA: TGTGCCAGCAGAACTACGAGGGACACCATATATTTT.

This chain's CDR3 is CSVTTSGNNEQFF. The CDR3 nucleotides are TGCAGCGTTACGACTAGCGGGAACAATGAGCAGTTCTTC. This chain joins TRBV29-1 and TRBJ2-1, with 11 bases that match TRBD2. V shed 5 bases, J shed 5 bases, and the junction held 2 bases outside the gene matches. Looked up from germline, CDR1 is SQVTM and CDR2 is ANQGSEA. The CDR3 spans 13 residues.

A few counts support this clonotype. This sequence joins TRBV6-1 and TRBJ1-4, with 8 bases matching TRBD1. The CDR3 consists of 15 residues. The germline V gene encodes CDR1 MNHNS and CDR2 SASEGT. V lost 6 bases and J lost 5; bases outside the gene matches: 8. CDR3 nucleotide sequence: TGTGCCAGCAGCAACTACAGGGGGTGGAATGAAAAACTGTTTTTT. Translated: CASSNYRGWNEKLFF.

The rearrangement links TRBV5-1 to TRBJ1-1, with TRBD1 matching 8 bases. The CDR3 contains 14 residues. Per germline, CDR1 SGHRS and CDR2 YFSETQ. With 4 bases clipped from V and 5 bases from J, the junction kept 7 bases outside the gene matches. The CDR3 sequence is CASSPRQGWTEAFF. As DNA, the CDR3 is TGCGCCAGCAGCCCTAGACAGGGGTGGACTGAAGCTTTCTTT. Together with reference TRBV5-1 and TRBJ1-1, the CDR3 gives the full variable domain: KAGVTQTPRYLIKTRGQQVTLSCSPISGHRSVSWYQQTPGQGLQFLFEYFSETQRNKGNFPGRFSGRQFSNSRSEMNVSTLELGDSALYLCASSPRQGWTEAFFGQGTRLTVV.